This entry describes one T cell receptor beta chain. Seattle patients were enrolled during active infection and followed longitudinally. The entry originates in a study of blood T cell repertoires in COVID-19. Overall study: COVID-19 samples, acute and convalescent, were from the United States, Italy and Spain. The analysed material was cDNA or gDNA that came from T cells, B-cell-depleted T cells, or PBMCs.

Per the original methods: Amplifying reference gene primers gave estimates of nucleated cell counts. Libraries were prepared by immunoSEQ multiplex PCR; TCRdb keeps only in-frame clonotypes and omits some of them. V and J calls and clone size are given by that table; D and trimming were obtained from the DNA. The sample contains about 230,000 clones, 83% of which appear only once. This CDR3 region has 15 residues. V lost 1 base and J 1 base, leaving 10 bases between the germline ends. Germline-derived CDR1 and CDR2 are LNHNV and YYDKDF (reference sequence). Sequencing was carried out using peripheral blood. V gene TRBV15 combines with J gene TRBJ2-5, with a tentative D call TRBD1 (5 bases). The sequence was obtained from a woman aged 25 to 39 with COVID-19, enrolled during active disease. CDR3 nucleotides: TGTGCCACCAGCAGAGGGGGCAGGAGCCAAGAGACCCAGTACTTC. The encoded protein is CATSRGGRSQETQYF. Full variable domain (outside the CDR3, taken from reference TRBV15 and TRBJ2-5): DAMVIQNPRYQVTQFGKPVTLSCSQTLNHNVMYWYQQKSSQAPKLLFHYYDKDFNNEADTPDNFQSRRPNTSFCFLDIRSPGLGDTAMYLCATSRGGRSQETQYFGPGTRLLVL.